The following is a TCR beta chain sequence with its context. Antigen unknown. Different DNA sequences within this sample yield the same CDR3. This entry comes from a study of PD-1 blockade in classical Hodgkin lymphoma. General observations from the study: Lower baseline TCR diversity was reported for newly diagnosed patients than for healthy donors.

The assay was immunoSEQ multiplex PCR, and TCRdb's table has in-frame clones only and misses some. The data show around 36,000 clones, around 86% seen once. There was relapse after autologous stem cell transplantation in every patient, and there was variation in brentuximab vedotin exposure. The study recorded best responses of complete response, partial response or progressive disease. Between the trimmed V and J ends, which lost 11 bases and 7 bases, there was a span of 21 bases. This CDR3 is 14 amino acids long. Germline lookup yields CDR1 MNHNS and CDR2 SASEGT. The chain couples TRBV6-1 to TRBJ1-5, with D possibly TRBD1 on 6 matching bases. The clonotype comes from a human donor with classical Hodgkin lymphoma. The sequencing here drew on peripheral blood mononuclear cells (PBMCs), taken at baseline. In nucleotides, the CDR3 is TGTGCCTCACGATGGGGGCAGGGATGGCAGCCCCAGCATTTT. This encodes CASRWGQGWQPQHF.